The subject of this entry is one T cell receptor beta chain. The RNA input was about 0.45 to 1 ug, and it was reverse transcribed with random hexamers. In TCRdb, the immunoSEQ multiplex PCR reads were re-called with MiXCR into one record per CDR3 protein. The profile shows about 430,000 distinct CDR3 sequences, roughly 85% of them singletons. With V trimmed by 3 bases and J by 7 bases, 9 bases remained unmatched. CDR3 size: 15 residues. Germline V lookup: CDR1 MNHNS, CDR2 SASEGT. The data were taken from a study of CD8 T cells in Susac syndrome. The patients who served as multiple sclerosis controls were treatment-naive and had stable or active relapsing-remitting disease that fulfilled the revised McDonald criteria. TEMRA cells were enriched by FACS, while CD8+ and CD4+ T cells were obtained through a negative isolation that was performed magnetically.

The V and J genes are TRBV6-1 and TRBJ1-3; 7 bases map to TRBD1. The receptor was derived from a human donor with multiple sclerosis. What was sequenced was CD8+ T cells from PBMCs. CDR3: CASSEPGTAYNTIYF. CDR3 DNA: TGTGCCAGCAGTGAGCCCGGGACAGCGTATAACACCATATATTTT.